This T cell receptor (beta chain) was identified in a study of T cell responses to AZD1222 COVID-19 vaccine. Looking at the study overall: The analysis combined second doses at about 4 or about 12 weeks. Regarding the study as a whole: No repertoire was sampled before or during the peak T cell response, only after it. Nearly half of the spike-specific TCRs reportedly recognize variant regions that carry no mutations. At baseline, seropositivity was found in only a handful of AZD1222 recipients.

A remark on this clone: What it recognizes is unknown.

Produced via immunoSEQ multiplex PCR; TCRdb's table is partial and in-frame only. The sample includes 100,000 to 150,000 clones, about 89% of them seen just once. The germline V gene has CDR1 LNHDA and CDR2 SQIVND (reference sequence). Deletions cut 8 bases from V and 3 bases from J, with 8 bases between. The CDR3 loop spans 12 amino acids. This TCR was sampled from an adult in good health. Sequencing was performed on peripheral blood, taken on day 0 of AZD1222 vaccination. V gene TRBV19 combines with J gene TRBJ2-1; D might be TRBD1 (5 bases). CDR3 sequence: CASHDSYNEQFF. CDR3 nucleotide sequence: TGTGCCAGTCATGACAGCTACAATGAGCAGTTCTTC. Full variable domain (rest looked up from reference TRBV19 and TRBJ2-1): DGGITQSPKYLFRKEGQNVTLSCEQNLNHDAMYWYRQDPGQGLRLIYYSQIVNDFQKGDIAEGYSVSREKKESFPLTVTSAQKNPTAFYLCASHDSYNEQFFGPGTRLTVL.